This T cell receptor (beta chain) was identified in a study of cytomegalovirus exposure and HLA in healthy donors. Study-level results: In vitro, a few CMV-associated chains proved specific for CMV antigens.

Germline V CDR1 and CDR2: MNHEY, SVGAGI. The CDR3 spans 11 residues. The V gene lost 6 bases and the J gene lost 4 bases, with 5 bases spanning the gap. Sequenced by immunoSEQ multiplex PCR; TCRdb stores in-frame clones only, minus some. Seen here are fewer than 300,000 clones, roughly 90% observed once, and the top ten hold about 0.86%. Of note for this clone: No antigen is known for it.

The sequenced sample was PBMCs. The sequence came from a woman under 30 in good health and CMV-seronegative. The rearrangement uses TRBV6-5 and TRBJ2-3; D gene unclear. The CDR3 spells CASRVADTQYF. The CDR3 nucleotides are TGTGCCAGCAGGGTAGCAGATACGCAGTATTTT.